This entry lists 27 T cell receptor beta chains sequenced from one sample in a study of beta chain features in type 1 diabetes. Study conclusions and caveats: Researchers report that Type 1 diabetes patients had moderately but significantly shorter TCRB CDR3s across all four CD4+ subsets.

Antigen specificity for these receptors is unknown. As every portion of the isolated RNA was reverse transcribed, the sequencing read expressed TCRB transcripts. Here immunoSEQ multiplex PCR was the method, and the copy in TCRdb shows in-frame clones only, minus some. The top ten clones hold more than 0.015% of a sample with a few hundred thousand clones, around 15% of them seen once. Sequenced: naive CD4+ T cells from blood. These receptors all come from a man between 25 and 39 years old with type 1 diabetes.

The chain recombines TRBV30 with TRBJ1-3, with D possibly TRBD1 on 6 matching bases. The CDR3 totals 12 residues. Trimming stripped 5 bases from V and 4 bases from J, with 9 bases between. Germline CDR1 is GTSNPN and CDR2 is SVGIG (reference sequence). This CDR3 is CAWGQSGNTIYF. In nucleotides, the CDR3 is TGTGCCTGGGGACAGTCGGGAAACACCATATATTTT. The complete variable domain, with remaining parts taken from reference TRBV30 and TRBJ1-3, reads SQTIHQWPATLVQPVGSPLSLECTVEGTSNPNLYWYRQAAGRGLQLLFYSVGIGQISSEVPQNLSASRPQDRQFILSSKKLLLSDSGFYLCAWGQSGNTIYFGEGSWLTVV.

This clone was observed a handful of times. This chain connects TRBV9 to TRBJ2-2; 9 bases fit TRBD1. Unmatched junction bases numbered 10, after V lost 4 bases and J lost 6 bases. Germline V gene sequence: CDR1 SGDLS, CDR2 YYNGEE. This CDR3 contains 16 residues. The CDR3 region is CASSTGGMGGAGELFF. The DNA of the CDR3 is TGTGCCAGCAGCACAGGGGGCATGGGAGGGGCCGGGGAGCTGTTTTTT.

The V call is TRBV28, the J call TRBJ1-3, with D perhaps matching TRBD1 (6 bases). The ends were cut back, 11 bases at V and 4 bases at J, with 12 bases in the middle. Germline lookup yields CDR1 MDHEN and CDR2 SYDVKM. The CDR3 consists of 12 residues. CDR3 protein: CAAGVGGNTIYF. Written as DNA, the CDR3 is TGTGCCGCAGGGGTGGGCGGAAACACCATATATTTT.

The chain employs TRBV5-4 and TRBJ1-2, with D hard to call. V was trimmed by 6 bases and J by 6 bases, leaving 9 bases between them. Germline CDR1 and CDR2: SGHNT and YYREEE (reference sequence). CDR3 length equals 11 residues. The CDR3: CASTGGNGYTF. The CDR3 nucleotides are TGTGCCAGCACAGGAGGTAATGGCTACACCTTC.

This clone has only a few counts. This rearrangement joins TRBV29-1 to TRBJ2-1; 10 positions agree with TRBD2. This CDR3 comprises 16 residues. Germline V lookup: CDR1 SQVTM, CDR2 ANQGSEA. V was pared by 6 bases and J by 4 bases, with 12 bases of the junction left unmatched. Written as DNA, the CDR3 is TGCAGCGTGGTGACTAGCGGGCCAGCATCTTACAATGAGCAGTTCTTC. Amino acids: CSVVTSGPASYNEQFF.

This clone showed up just a few times. The rearrangement joins TRBV20-1 to TRBJ2-1, with D possibly being TRBD1 (5 bases). Trimming left V 7 bases short and J 8 bases short, with 12 bases between. CDR1 and CDR2 from the germline V gene are DFQATT and SNEGSKA (reference sequence). The CDR3 sequence is 11 residues long. CDR3 nucleotide sequence: TGCAGTGTTGGGCCACAGGATGAGCAGTTCTTC. Protein sequence: CSVGPQDEQFF.

This clone was counted between two and nine times. The V and J genes are TRBV2 and TRBJ2-5; TRBD2 matches 10 bases. This CDR3 comprises 13 residues. CDR1 is SNHLY and CDR2 is FYNNEI in the germline V gene. Trimming removed 7 bases from V and 4 bases from J; junction bases left unmatched: 3. The CDR3 loop reads CASKRLAGETQYF. The DNA for the CDR3 is TGTGCCAGCAAAAGACTAGCGGGAGAGACCCAGTACTTC.

This clone showed up just a few times. The chain joins TRBV7-2 to TRBJ2-7, with 9 bases identical to TRBD2. This CDR3 contains 16 residues. CDR1 and CDR2 (germline): SGHTA, FQGNSA. The junction had 7 bases not matched to a gene; V was cut back by 3 bases and J by 1 base. In nucleotides, the CDR3 is TGTGCCAGCAGCTTTGATGCGGGAGGGGAATCCTACGAGCAGTACTTC. Its protein product is CASSFDAGGESYEQYF.

The chain is built from TRBV11-2 and TRBJ1-4, with 8 bases aligning to TRBD1. The CDR3 loop spans 17 amino acids. Per the germline V gene, CDR1 is SGHAT and CDR2 is FQNNGV. Unmatched junction bases numbered 14, after V lost 5 bases and J lost 6 bases. The CDR3 loop reads CASSGQGMRGRHEKLFF. The CDR3 nucleotides read TGTGCCAGCAGCGGACAGGGTATGAGAGGAAGGCATGAAAAACTGTTTTTT.

V and J are TRBV7-3 and TRBJ2-1, with 13 bases matching TRBD2. This CDR3 spans 15 amino acids. With V trimmed by 6 bases and J by 2 bases, 1 base remained unmatched. Germline loops: CDR1 SGHTA, CDR2 FQGTGA. This chain's CDR3 is CASRLAGGTYNEQFF. The CDR3 region has the DNA TGTGCCAGCAGACTAGCGGGAGGGACCTACAATGAGCAGTTCTTC.

V and J are TRBV5-4 and TRBJ1-5, with D tentatively TRBD1 (5 bases). There are 13 residues in the CDR3. The ends were cut back, 1 base at V and 5 bases at J, with 7 bases in the middle. Germline loops: CDR1 SGHNT, CDR2 YYREEE (reference sequence). DNA for the CDR3: TGTGCCAGCAGCTTGTCGGGGGATCAGCCCCAGCATTTT. It translates to CASSLSGDQPQHF.

The table lists this clone with a few counts. The rearrangement uses TRBV28 and TRBJ2-1; 11 bases line up with TRBD2. Germline CDR1 reads MDHEN; CDR2 reads SYDVKM. V was clipped by 3 bases and J by 7 bases; unmatched bases: 11. CDR3 length: 17 residues. CDR3 nucleotides: TGTGCCAGCAGTTTCCCCTGGACTAGCGGGTTAGCAAATGAGCAGTTCTTC. It yields the protein CASSFPWTSGLANEQFF. The whole variable domain, filled in from reference TRBV28 and TRBJ2-1, reads DVKVTQSSRYLVKRTGEKVFLECVQDMDHENMFWYRQDPGLGLRLIYFSYDVKMKEKGDIPEGYSVSREKKERFSLILESASTNQTSMYLCASSFPWTSGLANEQFFGPGTRLTVL.

This clone was counted a few times. This sequence joins TRBV4-3 and TRBJ2-3; D is perhaps TRBD1 (5 bases). The germline V gene encodes CDR1 LGHNA and CDR2 YSLEER. The CDR3 totals 13 residues. V lost 5 bases, J lost 2 bases, and 8 bases lay in between. The CDR3 sequence is CASSLQVTDTQYF. For the CDR3, the DNA is TGCGCCAGCAGCTTACAGGTCACAGATACGCAGTATTTT.

There are a few counts of this clone. The chain employs TRBV2 and TRBJ2-4; a possible D gene is TRBD2 (5 bases). V gave up 1 base and J gave up 9 bases, with 10 bases separating them. The CDR3 spans 13 residues. Germline lookup yields CDR1 SNHLY and CDR2 FYNNEI. The CDR3 spells CASSEGGSGIQYF. In DNA form, the CDR3 reads TGTGCCAGCAGTGAAGGCGGGTCGGGCATTCAGTACTTC.

J is TRBJ2-7 and V is TRBV28; D might be TRBD2 (6 bases). CDR1 and CDR2 (germline): MDHEN, SYDVKM. Trimming removed 2 bases from V and 5 bases from J, with 7 bases in between. This CDR3 is built from 12 residues. The CDR3, as DNA: TGTGCCAGCAGTTTAGTAGCGGACGAGCAGTACTTC. Translated, it gives CASSLVADEQYF. The full variable domain, completed using reference TRBV28 and TRBJ2-7, is DVKVTQSSRYLVKRTGEKVFLECVQDMDHENMFWYRQDPGLGLRLIYFSYDVKMKEKGDIPEGYSVSREKKERFSLILESASTNQTSMYLCASSLVADEQYFGPGTRLTVT.

CDR3 residues: CASSQRTGGGEKLFF. The CDR3 nucleotides read TGTGCCAGCTCACAGCGGACAGGGGGAGGTGAAAAACTGTTTTTT. The gene calls are TRBV18 and TRBJ1-4; 10 bases map to TRBD1. CDR1 KGHSH and CDR2 LQKENI come from the germline V gene. The CDR3 has 15 amino acids. Trimming cost V 4 bases and J 7 bases; bases outside gene matches: 6.

This clone turned up a few times. The V and J genes are TRBV11-2 and TRBJ2-1; TRBD2 matches at 8 bases. Germline V gene sequence: CDR1 SGHAT, CDR2 FQNNGV. The CDR3 extends over 17 amino acids. The J segment lost 4 bases and the V segment lost 1 base, leaving 9 bases of the junction unmatched. CDR3: CASSLAFRGGNYNEQFF. The CDR3 nucleotides read TGTGCCAGCAGCTTAGCTTTTCGGGGGGGTAATTACAATGAGCAGTTCTTC.

The chain recombines TRBV7-9 with TRBJ1-5; D may be TRBD1 (6 bases). The V end lost 1 base, the J end lost 4 bases, and 14 bases lay between the germline ends. The CDR3 covers 16 residues. Germline V lookup: CDR1 SEHNR, CDR2 FQNEAQ (reference sequence). The CDR3 sequence is CASSLGTGQPNQPQHF. The CDR3 DNA sequence: TGTGCCAGCAGCTTAGGCACCGGACAGCCAAATCAGCCCCAGCATTTT.

The rearrangement uses TRBV5-8 and TRBJ2-3; D gene ambiguous. Germline CDR1 is SGHTS and CDR2 is YDEGEE. Trimming removed 1 base from V and 6 bases from J, with 6 bases in between. The length of the CDR3 is 12 residues. CDR3 sequence: CASSLLSDTQYF. The CDR3 bases are TGTGCCAGCAGCTTGTTATCGGATACGCAGTATTTT.

V is TRBV5-4 and J is TRBJ2-2, with a tentative D call TRBD1 (5 bases). The ends were cut back, 0 bases at V and 6 bases at J, with 15 bases in the middle. Germline V gene sequence: CDR1 SGHNT, CDR2 YYREEE (reference sequence). The CDR3 loop spans 16 amino acids. The CDR3 is CASSLDQGVSPGELFF. In DNA, the CDR3 is TGTGCCAGCAGCTTGGATCAGGGTGTTTCCCCCGGGGAGCTGTTTTTT.

The J gene is TRBJ1-2, the V gene TRBV28; no reliable D call. The V gene's germline CDR1 is MDHEN and CDR2 SYDVKM. The V gene lost 6 bases and the J gene lost 5 bases, with 10 bases spanning the gap. The CDR3 is 12 amino acids. The CDR3 is CASSFQLYGYTF. The CDR3 DNA follows: TGTGCCAGCAGCTTCCAACTTTATGGCTACACCTTC.

The chain joins TRBV7-9 to TRBJ2-1, with 11 bases that match TRBD2. The ends lost 0 bases at V and 1 base at J; junction bases unmatched: 5. The CDR3 length is 18 residues. CDR1 and CDR2 from the germline V gene are SEHNR and FQNEAQ (reference sequence). The CDR3 sequence: CASSLALAGVTSYNEQFF. Written as DNA, the CDR3 is TGTGCCAGCAGCTTAGCACTAGCGGGAGTAACTTCCTACAATGAGCAGTTCTTC.

The V gene is TRBV7-3, the J gene TRBJ1-2; 8 bases map to TRBD1. CDR3 length equals 15 residues. Unmatched junction bases numbered 10, after V lost 5 bases and J lost 5 bases. CDR1 and CDR2 from the germline V gene are SGHTA and FQGTGA. CDR3 region: CASSPTGTGEYGYTF. CDR3 nucleotide sequence: TGTGCCAGCAGCCCAACCGGGACAGGAGAATATGGCTACACCTTC.

CDR3 DNA: TGTGCCAGCAGCCCCCTTCAGGGGATCGGGACTGAAGCTTTCTTT. This codes for CASSPLQGIGTEAFF. The V and J genes are TRBV6-5 and TRBJ1-1; tentative D call: TRBD1 (6 bases). Between the trimmed V and J ends, which lost 6 bases and 5 bases, there was a span of 19 bases. CDR1 MNHEY and CDR2 SVGAGI come from the germline V gene. The CDR3 extends over 15 amino acids.

This clone was found a few times. The rearrangement joins TRBV18 to TRBJ2-3; 8 nucleotides agree with TRBD2. This CDR3 contains 17 residues. Trimming removed 2 bases from V and 3 bases from J; junction bases left unmatched: 10. Germline loops: CDR1 KGHSH, CDR2 LQKENI. The CDR3 reads CASSPNAPGLGTDTQYF. Here the CDR3 DNA reads TGTGCCAGCTCACCAAACGCCCCGGGACTAGGGACAGATACGCAGTATTTT.

The sample holds a few counts of this clone. The CDR3 DNA sequence: TGTGCCAGCAGCTCCGTCTACCCAAACAATGAGCAGTTCTTC. Its translation: CASSSVYPNNEQFF. The rearrangement uses TRBV7-2 and TRBJ2-1; D is undetermined. The CDR3 totals 14 residues. Germline CDR1 reads SGHTA; CDR2 reads FQGNSA. Between the trimmed V and J ends, which lost 4 bases and 5 bases, there was a span of 12 bases.

This clone has a handful of counts. The junction differs from germline at one of its ends, possibly a read error. The rearrangement links TRBV7-7 to TRBJ2-2; TRBD1 agrees at 8 bases. Germline values: CDR1 SSHAT, CDR2 FNYEAQ (reference sequence). This CDR3 region has 14 residues. The CDR3 nucleotides are TGTGCTAGCAGCGCCCGGACAGGGTCCGGGGAGCTGTTTTTT. This encodes CASSARTGSGELFF.